Each of the 5 T cell receptor beta chains below was sequenced from the same sample in a study of CD8+ T cells in alopecia areata. Extraction and reverse transcription of RNA yielded cDNA as the sequencing template. Using immunoSEQ multiplex PCR, the repertoire was profiled, and TCRdb retains in-frame clones only, with some absent. The sample gives around 100,000 clones, about 40% of which show up once; roughly 18% is in the top ten. The treatment is: oral pan-JAK inhibitor, 5-10 mg twice daily. Sample: CD8+ T cells sorted from blood, taken at week 24, from a patient treated with tofacitinib. The receptors here all came from a human donor with alopecia areata.

The chain couples TRBV11-1 to TRBJ2-7; no definite D call. Germline V gives CDR1 SGHAT, CDR2 FQDESV (reference sequence). This CDR3 spans 16 amino acids. V was shortened by 4 bases and J by 0 bases, with 16 bases between the two germline ends. The CDR3 reads CASSSRIGRSSYEQYF. The CDR3 nucleotides read TGTGCCAGCAGCTCCCGGATTGGTAGGAGCTCCTACGAGCAGTACTTC.

The rearrangement links TRBV7-9 to TRBJ2-7, with D possibly being TRBD2 (6 bases). This CDR3 comprises 14 residues. The V gene lost 5 bases and the J gene lost 2 bases, with 13 bases spanning the gap. The V gene's germline CDR1 is SEHNR and CDR2 FQNEAQ (reference sequence). The chain's CDR3 is CASSSRDSAYEQYF. CDR3 coding DNA: TGTGCCAGCAGCAGCCGGGACTCAGCCTACGAGCAGTACTTC.

The chain carries TRBV30 and TRBJ1-1; no reliable D call. Trimming left V 5 bases short and J 6 bases short, with 10 bases between. The germline V gene encodes CDR1 GTSNPN and CDR2 SVGIG (reference sequence). CDR3 size: 11 residues. CDR3 in amino acids: CAWLGEPEAFF. CDR3 sequence (DNA): TGTGCCTGGCTCGGTGAGCCTGAAGCTTTCTTT. The whole variable domain, filled in from reference TRBV30 and TRBJ1-1, reads SQTIHQWPATLVQPVGSPLSLECTVEGTSNPNLYWYRQAAGRGLQLLFYSVGIGQISSEVPQNLSASRPQDRQFILSSKKLLLSDSGFYLCAWLGEPEAFFGQGTRLTVV.

The chain is built from TRBV27 and TRBJ2-7; TRBD2 might be the D (6 bases). The germline V and J ends were trimmed by 2 bases and 7 bases, with 12 bases remaining between them. Germline loops: CDR1 MNHEY, CDR2 SMNVEV (reference sequence). This CDR3 comprises 13 residues. The CDR3 nucleotides are TGTGCCAGCAGTTTAGGGGGGATGAGGGAGCAGTACTTC. This codes for CASSLGGMREQYF.

Only a few counts were recorded for this clone. The chain carries TRBV4-2 and TRBJ2-7; D gene uncertain. Germline V gene sequence: CDR1 LGHNA, CDR2 YNFKEQ. The germline V and J ends were trimmed by 1 base and 3 bases, with 10 bases remaining between them. There are 14 residues in the CDR3. The CDR3 loop is CASSQVLGIYEQYF. In nucleotides, the CDR3 is TGTGCCAGCAGCCAAGTCCTGGGGATCTACGAGCAGTACTTC.